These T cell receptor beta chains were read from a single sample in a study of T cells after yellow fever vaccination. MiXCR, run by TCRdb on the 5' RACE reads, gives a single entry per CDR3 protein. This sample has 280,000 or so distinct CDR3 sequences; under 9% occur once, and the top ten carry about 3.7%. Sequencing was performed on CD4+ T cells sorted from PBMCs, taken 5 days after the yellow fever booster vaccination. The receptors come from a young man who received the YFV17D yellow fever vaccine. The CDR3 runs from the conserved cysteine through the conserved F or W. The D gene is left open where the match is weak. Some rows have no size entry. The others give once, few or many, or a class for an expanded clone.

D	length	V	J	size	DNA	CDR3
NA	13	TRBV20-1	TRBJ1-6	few	TGCAGTGCTCGGACAGAGTGGATTTCACCCCTCCACTTT	CSARTEWISPLHF
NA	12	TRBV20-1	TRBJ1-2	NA	TGCAGTGCTAGTGGGGACACCTATGGCTACACCTTC	CSASGDTYGYTF
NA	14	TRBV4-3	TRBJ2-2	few	TGCGCCAGCAGCCAAGGGGAAGGAGACGGGGAGCTGTTTTTT	CASSQGEGDGELFF
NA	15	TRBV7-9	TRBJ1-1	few	TGTGCCAGCAGCTTAGTGGCCCGGGAGGGCACTGAAGCTTTCTTT	CASSLVAREGTEAFF
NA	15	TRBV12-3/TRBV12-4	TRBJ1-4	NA	TGTGCCAGCAGTCCTGGTATAAGGGGCATGGAAAAACTGTTTTTT	CASSPGIRGMEKLFF
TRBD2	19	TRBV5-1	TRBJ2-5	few	TGCGCCAGCAGCTTGGCGGCTAGCGGGGGCGCCCACGAAGGGGAGACCCAGTACTTC	CASSLAASGGAHEGETQYF
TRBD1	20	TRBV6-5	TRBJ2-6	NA	TGTGCCAGCAGACAACTCGTCGGGACAGGGGGGCGATCTGGGGCCAACGTCCTGACTTTC	CASRQLVGTGGRSGANVLTF
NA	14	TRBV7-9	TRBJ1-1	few	TGTGCCAGCAGCTTAAGGGAACAGAACACTGAAGCTTTCTTT	CASSLREQNTEAFF
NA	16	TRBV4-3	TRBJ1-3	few	TGCGCCAGCAGCCGAGTGGACAGTTCCTCTGGAAACACCATATATTTT	CASSRVDSSSGNTIYF
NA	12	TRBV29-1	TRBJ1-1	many	TGCAGCGTTGACAGGGCCTACACTGAAGCTTTCTTT	CSVDRAYTEAFF
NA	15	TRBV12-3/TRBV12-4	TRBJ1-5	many	TGTGCCAGCAGTCGCCTCGGCGGGGGCGGTCAGCCCCAGCATTTT	CASSRLGGGGQPQHF
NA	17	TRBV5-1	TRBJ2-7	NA	TGCGCCAGCAGCCCCCAGCCCGGGGGGCCCCTCTCCTACGAGCAGTACTTC	CASSPQPGGPLSYEQYF
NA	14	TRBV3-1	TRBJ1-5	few	TGTGCCAGCAGCCAAGTGTCAGGGGAACAGCCCCAGCATTTT	CASSQVSGEQPQHF
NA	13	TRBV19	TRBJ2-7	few	TGTGCCAGTAGTACACAAAGGGGCTACGAGCAGTACTTC	CASSTQRGYEQYF
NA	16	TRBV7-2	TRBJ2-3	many	TGTGCCAGCAGCCCGGGGCCGGGACTTCGCACAGATACGCAGTATTTT	CASSPGPGLRTDTQYF
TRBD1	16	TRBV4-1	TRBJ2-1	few	TGCGCCAGCAGCCAAGGACAGGGTAGGGGTAAGGGTGAGCAGTTCTTC	CASSQGQGRGKGEQFF
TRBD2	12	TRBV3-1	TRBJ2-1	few	TGTGCCAGCAGCCAAGGCGGGGGGCAGCAGTTCTTC	CASSQGGGQQFF
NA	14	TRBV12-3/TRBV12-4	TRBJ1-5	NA	TGTGCCAGCAGAGGACGGTATAGCAATCAGCCCCAGCATTTT	CASRGRYSNQPQHF
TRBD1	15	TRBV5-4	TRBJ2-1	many	TGTGCCAGCAGTCGGGACAGGGGCACCTACAATGAGCAGTTCTTC	CASSRDRGTYNEQFF
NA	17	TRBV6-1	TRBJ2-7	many	TGTGCCAGCAGTGAAAGGGGGAGGGGCAGGGGATCCTACGAGCAGTACTTC	CASSERGRGRGSYEQYF
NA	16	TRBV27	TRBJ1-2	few	TGTGCCAGCAGTGTAACCCCAACAGATACTAACTATGGCTACACCTTC	CASSVTPTDTNYGYTF
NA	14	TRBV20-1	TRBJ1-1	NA	TGCAGTGCTAGAGGGGCACACCTGAACACTGAAGCTTTCTTT	CSARGAHLNTEAFF